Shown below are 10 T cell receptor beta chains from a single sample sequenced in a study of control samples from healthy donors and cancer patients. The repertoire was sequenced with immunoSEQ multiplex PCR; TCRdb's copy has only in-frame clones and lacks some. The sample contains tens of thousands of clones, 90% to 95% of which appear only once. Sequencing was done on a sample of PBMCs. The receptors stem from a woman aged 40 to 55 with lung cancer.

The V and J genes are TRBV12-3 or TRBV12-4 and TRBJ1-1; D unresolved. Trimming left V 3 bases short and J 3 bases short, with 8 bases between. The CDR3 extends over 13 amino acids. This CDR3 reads CASSLGYYTEAFF. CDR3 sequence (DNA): TGTGCCAGCAGTTTGGGGTATTACACTGAAGCTTTCTTT.

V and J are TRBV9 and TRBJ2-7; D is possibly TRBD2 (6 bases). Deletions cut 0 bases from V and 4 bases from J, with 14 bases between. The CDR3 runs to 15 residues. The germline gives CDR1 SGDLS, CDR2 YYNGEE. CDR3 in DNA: TGTGCCAGCAGCGTAGAAGGCGGAGGGGAATACGAGCAGTACTTC. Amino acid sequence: CASSVEGGGEYEQYF.

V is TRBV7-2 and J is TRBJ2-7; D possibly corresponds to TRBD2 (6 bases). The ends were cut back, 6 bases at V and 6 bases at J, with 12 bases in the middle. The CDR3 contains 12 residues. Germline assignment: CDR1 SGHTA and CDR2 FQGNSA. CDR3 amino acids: CASRARRGEQYF. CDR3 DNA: TGTGCCAGCAGGGCTAGGAGGGGCGAGCAGTACTTC.

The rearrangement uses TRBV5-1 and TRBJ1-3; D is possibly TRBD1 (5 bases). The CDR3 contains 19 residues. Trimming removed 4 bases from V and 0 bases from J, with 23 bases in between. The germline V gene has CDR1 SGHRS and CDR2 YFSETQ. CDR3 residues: CASSGTARDGHYSGNTIYF. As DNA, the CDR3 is TGCGCCAGCAGCGGAACTGCGAGGGACGGCCACTACTCTGGAAACACCATATATTTT.

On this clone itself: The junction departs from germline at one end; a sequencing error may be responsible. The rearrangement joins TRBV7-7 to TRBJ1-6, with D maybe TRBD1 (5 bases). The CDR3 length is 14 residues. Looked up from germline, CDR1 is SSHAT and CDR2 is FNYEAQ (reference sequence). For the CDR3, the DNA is TGTGCTAGCAGCCCAGACAGTGGGGGTTCACCCCTCCACTTT. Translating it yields CASSPDSGGSPLHF.

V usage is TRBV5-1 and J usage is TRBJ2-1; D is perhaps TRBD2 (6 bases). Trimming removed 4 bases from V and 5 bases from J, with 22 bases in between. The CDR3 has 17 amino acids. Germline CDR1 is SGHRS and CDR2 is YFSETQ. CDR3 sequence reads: CASSPPGGGGINNEQFF. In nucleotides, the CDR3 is TGCGCCAGCAGCCCACCCGGCGGTGGAGGGATCAACAATGAGCAGTTCTTC.

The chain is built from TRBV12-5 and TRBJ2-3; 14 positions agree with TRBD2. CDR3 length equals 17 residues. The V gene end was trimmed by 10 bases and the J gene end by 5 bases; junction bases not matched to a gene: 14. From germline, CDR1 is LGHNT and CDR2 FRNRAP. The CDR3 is CATNSPTSGGVGDTQYF. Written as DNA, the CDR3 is TGTGCTACCAACTCCCCGACTAGCGGGGGGGTTGGAGATACGCAGTATTTT. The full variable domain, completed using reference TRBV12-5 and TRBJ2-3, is DARVTQTPRHKVTEMGQEVTMRCQPILGHNTVFWYRQTMMQGLELLAYFRNRAPLDDSGMPKDRFSAEMPDATLATLKIQPSEPRDSAVYFCATNSPTSGGVGDTQYFGPGTRLTVL.

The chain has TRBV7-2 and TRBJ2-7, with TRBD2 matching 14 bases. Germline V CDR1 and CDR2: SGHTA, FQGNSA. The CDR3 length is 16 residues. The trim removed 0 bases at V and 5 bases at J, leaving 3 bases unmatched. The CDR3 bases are TGTGCCAGCAGCTTAGCGACTAGCGGGGGGGCCCACGAGCAGTACTTC. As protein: CASSLATSGGAHEQYF.

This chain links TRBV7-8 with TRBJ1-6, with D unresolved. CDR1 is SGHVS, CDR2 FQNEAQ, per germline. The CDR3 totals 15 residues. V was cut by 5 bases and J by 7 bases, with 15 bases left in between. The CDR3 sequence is CASSPVGTLNSPLHF. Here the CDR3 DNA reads TGTGCCAGCAGCCCGGTCGGCACACTGAATTCACCCCTCCACTTT.

CDR3 region: CAWSAIQGMNTEAFF. The CDR3 DNA reads TGTGCCTGGAGTGCGATACAGGGCATGAACACTGAAGCTTTCTTT. This chain connects TRBV30 to TRBJ1-1; D perhaps matches TRBD1 (6 bases). This CDR3 contains 15 residues. In germline, CDR1 is GTSNPN, CDR2 SVGIG (reference sequence). The V end lost 1 base, the J end lost 0 bases, and 12 bases lay between the germline ends.